This record covers a single T cell receptor beta chain. Selected positively for CCR7 and CD45RO-negative, naive CD8 cells excluded terminally differentiated effector memory CD45RA+ cells. Germline V gives CDR1 MNHEY, CDR2 SMNVEV (reference sequence). The trim removed 5 bases at V and 7 bases at J, leaving 12 bases unmatched. CDR3 size: 15 residues. This record belongs to a study of shared clonotypes between healthy human individuals. Original processing methods: ImmunoSEQ yielded junction-only sequences lacking quality scores, so filtering differed. The data were produced by immunoSEQ multiplex PCR, yet TCRdb's version contains in-frame clones alone and is incomplete. V and J calls plus clone size are reproduced from that table; the DNA served to infer D and trimming. The sample has some 2,100,000 clones; 85% to 95% are singletons.

The rearrangement links TRBV27 to TRBJ2-7, with TRBD2 identical over 9 bases. This TCR derives from a young man in good health. Some clones in this sample may be carry-over from other donors' samples. The sequenced sample consisted of naive CD8+ T cells from PBMCs. CDR3 sequence reads: CASSPVAGAPWEQYF. Here the CDR3 DNA reads TGTGCCAGCAGTCCTGTAGCGGGAGCGCCTTGGGAGCAGTACTTC.